Listed below are T cell receptor beta chains from one sample, sequenced in a study of cytomegalovirus exposure and HLA in healthy donors. Clones were read by immunoSEQ multiplex PCR, and TCRdb kept only the in-frame ones, dropping some. The table records approximately 110,000 clones, around two thirds of them present only once. The sequenced sample consisted of PBMCs. These receptors all come from a man younger than 45 in good health and CMV-seropositive. CDR3s include the opening cysteine and the closing phenylalanine or tryptophan. Each record gives: D gene, J gene, V gene, clone size, CDR3 protein, CDR3 DNA. The D gene is left open where the match is weak. For some rows the clone size is stated as once, few or many, or as a class when expanded; others skip it.

TRBD1 | TRBJ1-1 | TRBV10-2 | - | CASSFFGTANTEAFF | TGCGCCAGCAGTTTTTTTGGGACAGCGAACACTGAAGCTTTCTTT
- | TRBJ1-2 | TRBV4-1 | - | CASSLLDNNYGYTF | TGCGCCAGCAGCCTGTTGGACAATAACTATGGCTACACCTTC
TRBD1 | TRBJ2-2 | TRBV7-9 | few | CASSSSTGTGVPGELFF | TGTGCCAGCAGCTCAAGCACCGGGACAGGGGTTCCCGGGGAGCTGTTTTTT
TRBD1 | TRBJ1-2 | TRBV7-9 | - | CASSLGGQGYGYTF | TGTGCCAGCAGCTTAGGGGGACAGGGCTATGGCTACACCTTC
TRBD1 | TRBJ1-1 | TRBV13 | - | CASSSRDRAKSTEAFF | TGTGCCAGCAGCTCGCGGGACAGGGCCAAGTCTACTGAAGCTTTCTTT
TRBD1 | TRBJ1-6 | TRBV30 | - | CAWGPHPRQGADSPLHF | TGTGCCTGGGGCCCGCACCCGAGACAGGGGGCGGATTCACCCCTCCACTTT
- | TRBJ1-1 | TRBV13 | once | CASSSLTDNTEAFF | TGTGCCAGCAGCTCTTTGACTGATAACACTGAAGCTTTCTTT
- | TRBJ2-1 | TRBV6-5 | - | CASSYQGDEQFF | TGTGCCAGCAGTTACCAGGGCGATGAGCAGTTCTTC
TRBD1 | TRBJ2-7 | TRBV4-2 | - | CASSPLGQLSSEQYF | TGTGCCAGCAGCCCACTGGGACAGCTCTCCTCCGAGCAGTACTTC
- | TRBJ1-6 | TRBV6-4 | few | CASSDRYREPRPYNSPLHF | TGTGCCAGCAGTGACAGGTACAGGGAGCCTCGACCCTATAATTCACCCCTCCACTTT
- | TRBJ2-7 | TRBV30 | - | CAWSVMQFYEQYF | TGTGCCTGGAGTGTAATGCAGTTCTACGAGCAGTACTTC
- | TRBJ1-5 | TRBV10-2 | few | CASSVGGGGQPQHF | TGCGCCAGCAGTGTTGGTGGGGGGGGTCAGCCCCAGCATTTT
- | TRBJ1-1 | TRBV5-1 | - | CASSLGAGAEAFF | TGCGCCAGCAGTTTGGGGGCGGGGGCTGAAGCTTTCTTT
- | TRBJ2-7 | TRBV2 | - | CASSEGDWTSYEQYF | TGTGCCAGCAGTGAGGGAGATTGGACCTCCTACGAGCAGTACTTC
- | TRBJ2-7 | TRBV4-1 | - | CASSRDRGNEQYF | TGCGCCAGCAGCCGCGATCGGGGGAACGAGCAGTACTTC
TRBD2 | TRBJ2-3 | TRBV10-1 | few | CASSKGLAGLDTQYF | TGCGCCAGCAGTAAAGGACTAGCGGGGTTAGATACGCAGTATTTT
- | TRBJ2-7 | TRBV7-9 | - | CASSSWGQGISYEQYF | TGTGCCAGCAGCTCCTGGGGTCAGGGGATCTCCTACGAGCAGTACTTC
TRBD2 | TRBJ2-5 | TRBV5-1 | - | CASNRGGAQETQYF | TGCGCCAGCAACCGGGGGGGGGCGCAAGAGACCCAGTACTTC
- | TRBJ1-2 | TRBV5-1 | - | CASSLQVLGSGYTF | TGCGCCAGCAGCTTGCAAGTCCTGGGGAGTGGCTACACCTTC
- | TRBJ1-2 | TRBV19 | - | CASSLVSLGPGYTF | TGTGCCAGTAGTCTAGTATCTCTAGGCCCTGGCTACACCTTC
- | TRBJ1-3 | TRBV14 | once | CASSWGLKISGNTIYF | TGTGCCAGCAGCTGGGGACTGAAGATCTCTGGAAACACCATATATTTT
- | TRBJ1-3 | TRBV27 | - | CASSFPQVKNYGRNTIYF | TGTGCCAGCAGTTTTCCCCAGGTCAAAAATTACGGAAGGAACACCATATATTTT
- | TRBJ2-2 | TRBV5-8 | - | CASSLGQVRVTGELFF | TGTGCCAGCAGCTTGGGACAGGTTAGGGTCACCGGGGAGCTGTTTTTT
- | TRBJ1-1 | TRBV7-9 | - | CSSSRAGGTEAFF | TGTTCCAGCAGCCGGGCGGGGGGCACTGAAGCTTTCTTT
- | TRBJ2-3 | TRBV6-4 | - | CASSDVGGDTQYF | TGTGCCAGCAGTGACGTGGGGGGAGATACGCAGTATTTT
TRBD2 | TRBJ2-7 | TRBV19 | few | CASKAGVGSYEQYF | TGTGCCAGTAAGGCGGGGGTAGGGTCCTACGAGCAGTACTTC
TRBD2 | TRBJ2-1 | TRBV15 | once | CATSKAGDLYNEQFF | TGTGCCACCAGCAAAGCGGGGGACCTCTACAATGAGCAGTTCTTC
TRBD1 | TRBJ1-3 | TRBV19 | - | CASLQGSSGNTIYF | TGTGCCAGCTTACAGGGGTCTAGTGGAAACACCATATATTTT
- | TRBJ2-5 | TRBV9 | - | CASSVGGQSGRETQYF | TGTGCCAGCAGCGTAGGTGGACAGTCCGGTCGAGAGACCCAGTACTTC
- | TRBJ1-5 | TRBV7-2 | few | CASSLVKGGQPQHF | TGTGCCAGCAGCTTAGTAAAAGGCGGACAGCCCCAGCATTTT
TRBD1 | TRBJ2-7 | TRBV5-1 | - | CASSLGTGGYEQYF | TGCGCCAGCAGCTTGGGGACAGGGGGGTACGAGCAGTACTTC
TRBD1 | TRBJ2-7 | TRBV19 | - | CASSMGRGPYEQYF | TGTGCCAGTAGTATGGGCAGGGGGCCCTACGAGCAGTACTTC
- | TRBJ2-7 | TRBV5-1 | - | CASSSTYEQYF | TGCGCCAGCAGCTCTACCTACGAGCAGTACTTC
TRBD1 | TRBJ2-7 | TRBV18 | few | CASSPRQGGFYEQYF | TGTGCCAGCTCACCACGACAGGGGGGGTTCTACGAGCAGTACTTC
- | TRBJ1-5 | TRBV5-6 | - | CASSFSGQPQHF | TGTGCCAGCAGTTTTTCCGGGCAGCCCCAGCATTTT
- | TRBJ1-2 | TRBV5-4 | - | CASSFRKQGAYGYTF | TGTGCCAGCAGCTTCAGAAAACAGGGTGCCTATGGCTACACCTTC
TRBD1 | TRBJ2-7 | TRBV29-1 | - | CSVEKGAGEQYF | TGCAGCGTTGAGAAGGGGGCGGGCGAGCAGTACTTC
- | TRBJ1-1 | TRBV5-1 | - | CASSGGGTNTEAFF | TGCGCCAGCAGCGGGGGGGGAACGAACACTGAAGCTTTCTTT
- | TRBJ2-1 | TRBV2 | - | CASSGTEQFF | TGTGCCAGCAGCGGGACAGAGCAGTTCTTC
TRBD1 | TRBJ1-4 | TRBV4-1 | - | CASSHIMAGTGVWANEKLFF | TGCGCCAGCAGCCATATCATGGCCGGGACAGGGGTTTGGGCTAATGAAAAACTGTTTTTT